The text below deals with one TCR beta chain. Its antigen is still unknown. These data are taken from a study of OX40 agonist ivuxolimab in advanced cancers. The V gene's germline CDR1 is SGHAT and CDR2 FQNNGV. CDR3 size: 14 residues. The V gene end was trimmed by 5 bases and the J gene end by 7 bases; junction bases not matched to a gene: 5. Broader study findings: There was clonal expansion of CD4+ and CD8+ blood T cells by week 6 at 0.1 to 3.0 mg/kg.

The method was immunoSEQ multiplex PCR; TCRdb's version includes in-frame clones alone and lacks a portion of them. The sample has over 50,000 clones, approximately 81% seen once. This sample comprised CD4+ or CD8+ T cells sorted from blood, obtained in a trial of the OX40 agonist ivuxolimab. This clonotype originated in an adult with an advanced solid tumor such as melanoma, head and neck, liver or kidney cancer. The chain joins TRBV11-2 to TRBJ2-5; 12 nucleotides agree with TRBD2. CDR3 region: CASSELAGGGTQYF. The CDR3 region has the DNA TGTGCCAGCAGCGAACTAGCGGGAGGTGGGACCCAGTACTTC.